These 18 T cell receptor beta chains share one sample of origin, sequenced in a study of cytomegalovirus exposure and HLA in healthy donors. The PCR made use of 60 Vbeta and 13 Jbeta primers. The repertoire was sequenced with immunoSEQ multiplex PCR; TCRdb's copy has only in-frame clones and lacks some. The profile covers approximately 200,000 clones, with just over 75% appearing a single time and under 2% taken by the ten largest. The sequenced material came from PBMCs. The receptors were sampled from a young man in good health and CMV-seronegative.

This clone was seen a few times. The CDR3 nucleotides are TGTGCCAGCAGCTTCTCGTCCGAGCAGTACTTC. Protein sequence: CASSFSSEQYF. The rearrangement links TRBV5-6 to TRBJ2-7; D remains unclear. V was trimmed by 2 bases and J by 6 bases, leaving 6 bases between them. Germline CDR1 SGHDT, CDR2 YYEEEE. The CDR3 is 11 amino acids.

The chain uses TRBV28 and TRBJ1-1, with TRBD1 identical over 9 bases. Germline values: CDR1 MDHEN, CDR2 SYDVKM. V trimming: 5 bases; J trimming: 4 bases; junction bases outside the gene matches: 8. This CDR3 contains 15 residues. CDR3 in amino acids: CASSKDRGRGTEAFF. CDR3 DNA: TGTGCCAGCAGTAAGGACAGGGGCCGGGGCACTGAAGCTTTCTTT. Full variable domain (outside the CDR3, taken from reference TRBV28 and TRBJ1-1): DVKVTQSSRYLVKRTGEKVFLECVQDMDHENMFWYRQDPGLGLRLIYFSYDVKMKEKGDIPEGYSVSREKKERFSLILESASTNQTSMYLCASSKDRGRGTEAFFGQGTRLTVV.

The chain carries TRBV9 and TRBJ2-3; tentative D call: TRBD2 (6 bases). The CDR3 is made up of 16 amino acids. CDR1 is SGDLS and CDR2 is YYNGEE in the germline V gene. The ends were cut back, 4 bases at V and 2 bases at J, with 17 bases in the middle. The CDR3 region is CASSPPAGINTDTQYF. The CDR3 DNA reads TGTGCCAGCAGCCCCCCCGCGGGAATTAACACAGATACGCAGTATTTT.

This rearrangement joins TRBV7-9 to TRBJ2-5, with a weak D call TRBD1 (5 bases). Trimming shortened V by 1 base and J by 5 bases, and 17 bases separated the two germline ends. Germline values: CDR1 SEHNR, CDR2 FQNEAQ (reference sequence). This CDR3 is 16 amino acids long. The chain's CDR3 is CASSLDKLGLGETQYF. DNA for the CDR3: TGTGCCAGCAGCTTAGATAAGTTGGGGCTGGGGGAGACCCAGTACTTC.

The chain links TRBV6-1 to TRBJ2-7, with 8 bases lining up with TRBD1. Germline loops: CDR1 MNHNS, CDR2 SASEGT. J lost 2 bases, V lost 6 bases, and 3 bases had no gene match. The CDR3 is 13 amino acids. The CDR3 DNA is TGTGCCAGCAGAGGGACAGGACCCTACGAGCAGTACTTC. This codes for CASRGTGPYEQYF.

The V gene is TRBV25-1, the J gene TRBJ2-7; possible D gene TRBD1, 7 bases. Looked up from germline, CDR1 is MGHDK and CDR2 is SYGVNS. The CDR3 loop spans 16 amino acids. Trimming left V 2 bases short and J 1 base short, with 15 bases between. In DNA form, the CDR3 reads TGTGCCAGCAGTGAAGAGGGGGGACAGAAGTCCTACGAGCAGTACTTC. Protein product: CASSEEGGQKSYEQYF.

In DNA form, the CDR3 reads TGTGCCAGCAGCTTAGATGTCGGGGTCGGAGAGACCCAGTACTTC. This codes for CASSLDVGVGETQYF. The chain is built from TRBV11-2 and TRBJ2-5; D may be TRBD2 (5 bases). The CDR3 length is 15 residues. Per the germline V gene, CDR1 is SGHAT and CDR2 is FQNNGV. V lost 0 bases to trimming and J lost 4 bases, with 12 bases between them.

The rearrangement joins TRBV28 to TRBJ2-1, with TRBD1 identical over 8 bases. Germline loops: CDR1 MDHEN, CDR2 SYDVKM. The CDR3 runs 16 residues. V shed 4 bases and J 1 base; nucleotides not matched to a gene: 6. The CDR3 is CASSSNTGGSYNEQFF. The CDR3 coding sequence is TGTGCCAGCAGTTCAAACACAGGGGGTTCCTACAATGAGCAGTTCTTC.

The chain employs TRBV9 and TRBJ2-1; perhaps TRBD2 as D (6 bases). This CDR3 spans 14 amino acids. V lost 3 bases, J lost 5 bases, and 12 bases lay in between. CDR1 is SGDLS and CDR2 is YYNGEE in the germline V gene. The CDR3 protein is CASSALGGHNEQFF. CDR3 nucleotides: TGTGCCAGCAGCGCCTTGGGAGGCCACAATGAGCAGTTCTTC.

V gene TRBV11-2 combines with J gene TRBJ2-2; 7 positions agree with TRBD2. Germline lookup yields CDR1 SGHAT and CDR2 FQNNGV. This CDR3 region has 16 residues. With V trimmed by 1 base and J by 4 bases, 6 bases remained unmatched. The CDR3: CASSLAAGEGTGELFF. CDR3 nucleotide sequence: TGTGCCAGCAGCTTAGCTGCGGGAGAGGGCACCGGGGAGCTGTTTTTT.

This clone was observed once. The rearrangement uses TRBV19 and TRBJ1-5; weak D call: TRBD1 (6 bases). Germline CDR1 LNHDA, CDR2 SQIVND (reference sequence). Trimming removed 0 bases at V and 3 bases at J, with 12 bases between. The CDR3 has 16 amino acids. Written as DNA, the CDR3 is TGTGCCAGTAGTATAGACCGAGGACAGTTCAATCAGCCCCAGCATTTT. This sequence encodes CASSIDRGQFNQPQHF.

There are a few counts of this clone. The chain couples TRBV28 to TRBJ2-7; TRBD2 agrees at 8 bases. The CDR3 contains 14 residues. Germline trimming cut 5 bases from V and 3 bases from J; bases unmatched to any gene: 6. Germline V gene sequence: CDR1 MDHEN, CDR2 SYDVKM. CDR3 sequence (DNA): TGTGCCAGCAGTATTAGCGGGACATACTACGAGCAGTACTTC. This encodes CASSISGTYYEQYF.

The rearrangement uses TRBV10-1 and TRBJ1-5; D gene uncertain. CDR3 size: 17 residues. Germline lookup yields CDR1 WNHNN and CDR2 SYGVQD (reference sequence). V lost 4 bases and J lost 0, with 16 bases in between. CDR3 DNA: TGCGCCAGCAGTGGTGGGTCAGGTGAATATAGCAATCAGCCCCAGCATTTT. This sequence encodes CASSGGSGEYSNQPQHF.

The CDR3 is CASSLQGDSYNEQFF. In nucleotides, the CDR3 is TGTGCCAGCAGTTTACAGGGGGACTCCTACAATGAGCAGTTCTTC. The V gene is TRBV28, the J gene TRBJ2-1; TRBD1 matches at 7 bases. The CDR3 sequence is 15 residues long. Germline values: CDR1 MDHEN, CDR2 SYDVKM. The V gene end was trimmed by 2 bases and the J gene end by 0 bases; junction bases not matched to a gene: 1.

The chain has TRBV30 and TRBJ1-1; no firm D call. The V gene's germline CDR1 is GTSNPN and CDR2 SVGIG (reference sequence). V lost 1 base and J lost 3, with 6 bases in between. The CDR3 totals 12 residues. The CDR3 region has the DNA TGTGCCTGGAGTGATCAGTACACTGAAGCTTTCTTT. Residues: CAWSDQYTEAFF.

The J gene is TRBJ2-7, the V gene TRBV11-3; a weak D match, TRBD1 (6 bases). The germline CDR1 and CDR2 sequences are SGHNT and YENEEA. V lost 5 bases and J 2 bases, leaving 13 bases between the germline ends. This CDR3 contains 14 residues. The CDR3 DNA follows: TGTGCCAGCAGCGCGAGACAGGAACCCTACGAGCAGTACTTC. Its translation: CASSARQEPYEQYF.

The V and J genes are TRBV6-1 and TRBJ2-7; TRBD2 agrees at 10 bases. CDR3 length: 16 residues. Germline V CDR1 and CDR2: MNHNS, SASEGT. V was pared by 4 bases and J by 2 bases, with 8 bases of the junction left unmatched. CDR3: CASSGTLAGGTYEQYF. CDR3 DNA sequence: TGTGCCAGCAGTGGTACTTTAGCGGGAGGCACCTACGAGCAGTACTTC.

V and J are TRBV10-3 and TRBJ1-5, with D possibly being TRBD1 (5 bases). CDR3 length: 15 residues. V was clipped by 3 bases and J by 0 bases, with 9 bases between them. Germline CDR1 is ENHRY and CDR2 is SYGVKD. In DNA, the CDR3 is TGTGCCATCAGTGACCGGGGGGATAGCAATCAGCCCCAGCATTTT. Protein sequence: CAISDRGDSNQPQHF.